The 24 T cell receptor beta chains given below trace back to one sample, sequenced in a study of tumor and adjacent non-tumor tissue in lung cancer. Three rounds of nested PCR, following a modified ARM-PCR protocol, produced the TCRbeta library. One entry per CDR3 protein, called by TCRdb with MiXCR from the multiplex PCR reads. The sample has about 110,000 distinct CDR3 sequences, over 70% seen once. This sample's RNA came from whole unsorted tissue. Sequenced material: lung tumor tissue. The receptors originated from a man in his 70s with non-small cell lung cancer.

As for this clonotype: At one end, the junction sequence differs from germline, possibly due to a read error. CDR3 nucleotides: TGTGCCAGCAACCAAGTCAGGTTTGGCGGGGAGCTGTTTTTT. Translated, it gives CASNQVRFGGELFF. This sequence joins TRBV4-2 and TRBJ2-2; unclear D gene. The CDR3 sequence is 14 residues long. Per the germline V gene, CDR1 is LGHNA and CDR2 is YNFKEQ.

This clonotype came up once. Germline and junction disagree at one end, which may indicate a read error. The rearrangement joins TRBV11-1 to TRBJ2-1; D is perhaps TRBD1 (6 bases). Germline CDR1 SGHAT, CDR2 FQDESV (reference sequence). The CDR3 length is 12 residues. DNA for the CDR3: TGTGTCAGCGCAGGGGCCTACAATGAGCAGTTCTTC. The encoded protein is CVSAGAYNEQFF.

Worth noting for this clonotype: The junction departs from germline at one end; a sequencing error may be responsible. This chain joins TRBV11-3 and TRBJ2-1; 11 nucleotides agree with TRBD2. The CDR3 is 17 residues long. The germline gives CDR1 SGHNT, CDR2 YENEEA. DNA for the CDR3: TGTGCTAGCAGCCACCTAGGGACTAGCGGAGGCTACAATGAGCAGTTCTTC. Residues: CASSHLGTSGGYNEQFF.

On this clonotype: At one of its ends the junction is not consistent with the germline gene, which may arise from a read error. The chain has TRBV4-1 and TRBJ2-3; unclear D gene. This CDR3 has 14 amino acids. Per the germline V gene, CDR1 is MGHRA and CDR2 is YSYEKL. DNA for the CDR3: TGCGCCATCAGCCAAGCTGTCTCTACAGATACTCAGTATTTT. Translation: CAISQAVSTDTQYF.

A word on this clonotype: Being one base from a much bigger clone, this may be a read error. The genes are TRBV20-1 and TRBJ1-5, with TRBD1 matching over 8 bases. The CDR3 totals 15 residues. The germline V gene encodes CDR1 DFQATT and CDR2 SNEGSKA (reference sequence). CDR3 in DNA: TGCATTGCTAGAGAAGCAGGGGGCTCCAATCAGCCCCAGCATTTT. Its protein is CIAREAGGSNQPQHF.

About this clonotype: In this CDR3 the conserved last residue, phenylalanine or tryptophan, is missing, so a read error is likely. The gene calls are TRBV29-1 and TRBJ1-2; the D is unclear. V was clipped by 4 bases and J by 4 bases, with 16 bases between them. The CDR3 loop spans 14 amino acids. CDR1 SQVTM and CDR2 ANQGSEA come from the germline V gene. CDR3 sequence: CSVAPVALTYGYTI. CDR3 in DNA: TGCAGCGTTGCACCAGTGGCATTAACCTATGGCTACACCATC.

As regards this clonotype: This may come from a read error, since a much larger clone is one base off. The rearrangement joins TRBV28 to TRBJ2-1, with TRBD2 matching 7 bases. V lost 7 bases and J lost 9; bases outside the gene matches: 3. Germline CDR1 reads MDHEN; CDR2 reads SYDVKM. CDR3 size: 11 residues. CDR3 residues: CASNGRIEQFF. The CDR3 DNA reads TGTGCCAGCAACGGGAGGATTGAGCAGTTCTTC. The complete variable domain, with remaining parts taken from reference TRBV28 and TRBJ2-1, reads DVKVTQSSRYLVKRTGEKVFLECVQDMDHENMFWYRQDPGLGLRLIYFSYDVKMKEKGDIPEGYSVSREKKERFSLILESASTNQTSMYLCASNGRIEQFFGPGTRLTVL.

The table lists this clonotype with a few counts. A read error may account for a junction end that differs from germline. This sequence joins TRBV29-1 and TRBJ1-1, with 8 bases aligning to TRBD1. This CDR3 is built from 14 residues. Germline V gives CDR1 SQVTM, CDR2 ANQGSEA. The CDR3 region is CNVFGQGTKTEAFF. Written as DNA, the CDR3 is TGTAATGTCTTCGGACAGGGAACTAAAACTGAAGCTTTCTTT.

On this clonotype: The junction does not match germline at one end; this may be a read error. This rearrangement joins TRBV5-4 to TRBJ2-2, with 9 bases that match TRBD1. The CDR3 extends over 17 amino acids. In germline, CDR1 is SGHNT, CDR2 YYREEE (reference sequence). For the CDR3, the DNA is TGTGCCATCAGCTTACGGCCAGGGACAGGGATCCCTGGGGAGCTGTTCTTT. This encodes CAISLRPGTGIPGELFF.

Concerning this clonotype itself: This clone may be a read error of a much larger clone one base away. The chain couples TRBV5-1 to TRBJ2-1, with D unresolved. The CDR3 is made up of 17 amino acids. The ends were cut back, 3 bases at V and 0 bases at J, with 16 bases in the middle. Germline V CDR1 and CDR2: SGHRS, YFSETQ. The CDR3: CASSWANPGSSYNEQFF. CDR3 in DNA: TGCGCCAGCAGCTGGGCCAATCCCGGTAGCTCCTACAATGAGCAGTTCTTC.

The chain carries TRBV6-5 and TRBJ1-1, with D maybe TRBD1 (5 bases). The ends were cut back, 6 bases at V and 6 bases at J, with 20 bases in the middle. CDR1 and CDR2 from the germline V gene are MNHEY and SVGAGI. CDR3 size: 15 residues. Here the CDR3 reads CASRTWAGLVAEAFF. The CDR3 nucleotides read TGTGCCAGCAGGACCTGGGCAGGGTTGGTCGCTGAAGCTTTCTTT.

To note about this clonotype: One junction end disagrees with the germline gene, perhaps due to a read error. The gene calls are TRBV5-1 and TRBJ2-3; 7 nucleotides line up with TRBD2. In germline, CDR1 is SGHRS, CDR2 YFSETQ. CDR3 length equals 15 residues. The CDR3 region has the DNA TGTGCCAGCAGCGCAAGCGGGGTGTGCACAGATACGCACTATTTT. Translating gives CASSASGVCTDTHYF.

As regards this clonotype: Germline is not matched at one junction end, which may reflect a read error. The rearrangement uses TRBV5-5 and TRBJ2-5; a weak D match, TRBD2 (6 bases). Germline V lookup: CDR1 SGHKS, CDR2 YYEKEE (reference sequence). This CDR3 spans 13 amino acids. In DNA form, the CDR3 reads TGTGCCAGCAGCCTATGGGGGGAAGAGATCCAGTACTTC. Protein product: CASSLWGEEIQYF.

For this clonotype: Mismatch with germline at one junction end may stem from a read error. The V call is TRBV10-2, the J call TRBJ1-1, with TRBD1 matching over 7 bases. This CDR3 spans 16 amino acids. The germline CDR1 and CDR2 sequences are WSHSY and SAAADI. CDR3 amino acids: CDSRINTGAANTEAFF. Written as DNA, the CDR3 is TGCGACAGCAGGATAAATACAGGGGCGGCAAACACTGAAGCTTTCTTT.

This clonotype has a handful of counts. This chain links TRBV11-2 with TRBJ2-1; D could derive from TRBD1 or TRBD2 (5 bases each). Germline CDR1 reads SGHAT; CDR2 reads FQNNGV. The V end was cut by 1 base, the J end by 7 bases, with 14 bases between. This CDR3 spans 15 amino acids. CDR3 sequence: CASSLARGPMNEQFF. The CDR3 DNA sequence: TGTGCCAGCAGCTTAGCTCGGGGCCCGATGAATGAGCAGTTCTTC.

This clonotype was recorded only once. Because the CDR3 is missing its conserved closing phenylalanine or tryptophan, this is likely a read error. This chain connects TRBV28 to TRBJ2-5, with 7 nucleotides matching TRBD2. Germline-derived CDR1 and CDR2 are MDHEN and SYDVKM. This CDR3 spans 14 amino acids. In DNA form, the CDR3 reads TGTGCAAGCAGTAATCAAGGGAGGGGTGAGACCCAGTACTTA. This sequence encodes CASSNQGRGETQYL.

On this clonotype: The junction does not match germline at one end; this may be a read error. The rearrangement uses TRBV4-1 and TRBJ2-5; D is undetermined. CDR1 and CDR2 from the germline V gene are MGHRA and YSYEKL. The CDR3 sequence is 14 residues long. The CDR3 bases are TGCGCCAGCAGCCAACAGCGTGGGCATGAGACTCAGTACTTC. Its protein product is CASSQQRGHETQYF.

Of note for this clonotype: Possible read error: a much larger clone is one base away. The V and J genes are TRBV7-9 and TRBJ2-7; maybe TRBD1 (5 bases). The CDR3 spans 13 residues. Germline CDR1 is SEHNR and CDR2 is FQNEAQ (reference sequence). The CDR3 DNA reads TGTGCCAGCAGCGTAGCAGGGAAATACGAGCAGTACTTC. Its translation is CASSVAGKYEQYF.

The J gene is TRBJ1-2, the V gene TRBV29-1, with a possible D match to TRBD1 (6 bases). With 6 bases removed from V and 4 bases from J, the gap between germline ends came to 15 bases. Germline V gene data show CDR1 as SQVTM and CDR2 as ANQGSEA. The CDR3 is made up of 13 amino acids. CDR3 region: CSVGTCEFYGYTF. For the CDR3, the DNA is TGCAGCGTAGGGACATGTGAATTCTATGGCTACACCTTC. Using reference TRBV29-1 and TRBJ1-2 for the parts outside the CDR3, the full variable domain is SAVISQKPSRDICQRGTSLTIQCQVDSQVTMMFWYRQQPGQSLTLIATANQGSEATYESGFVIDKFPISRPNLTFSTLTVSNMSPEDSSIYLCSVGTCEFYGYTFGSGTRLTVV.

Points on this clonotype: A much larger clonotype is one base distant, so this may be a read error. V is TRBV7-9 and J is TRBJ1-1; 8 bases agree with TRBD1. This CDR3 region has 13 residues. The V gene's germline CDR1 is SEHNR and CDR2 FQNEAQ (reference sequence). CDR3 in DNA: TGTGCCAGCAGCTCATCAGGGGGCACTGAAACTTTCTTT. Protein sequence: CASSSSGGTETFF.

This clonotype has more than one count but fewer than ten. The J gene is TRBJ2-2, the V gene TRBV11-2; the D gene is possibly TRBD2 (7 bases). The CDR3 covers 16 residues. Between the trimmed V and J ends, which lost 3 bases and 5 bases, there was a span of 16 bases. CDR1 SGHAT and CDR2 FQNNGV come from the germline V gene. CDR3 residues: CASSFRGAGVTGELFF. CDR3 coding DNA: TGTGCCAGCAGCTTTCGGGGGGCCGGGGTAACCGGGGAGCTGTTTTTT.

In the case of this clonotype: One end of the junction fails to match germline, which may point to a read error. V and J are TRBV11-2 and TRBJ2-3; perhaps TRBD2 as D (7 bases). Germline loops: CDR1 SGHAT, CDR2 FQNNGV. The CDR3 spans 17 residues. The CDR3 here is CASSPRLVRGHRDTQYF. The CDR3 nucleotides read TGTGCCAGCAGCCCTAGACTAGTGCGGGGGCATCGAGATACACAGTATTTT.

With respect to this clonotype: One junction end does not reproduce the germline sequence, and a read error may be involved. The chain couples TRBV29-1 to TRBJ2-4, with TRBD1 matching 7 bases. Germline CDR1 reads SQVTM; CDR2 reads ANQGSEA. The CDR3 has 13 residues. CDR3 DNA sequence: TGCAACACCTCTACCGGGGACAGAGGCATTCAGTATTTC. Protein sequence: CNTSTGDRGIQYF.

A word on this clonotype: Sequence at one end of the junction differs from germline and may be a read error. The chain uses TRBV6-2 or TRBV6-3 and TRBJ2-7; D might be TRBD1 (5 bases). This CDR3 contains 15 residues. Germline values: CDR1 MNHEY, CDR2 SVGEGT. The CDR3 sequence is CASRPSGFRATGQYF. The CDR3 bases are TGTGCCAGCAGACCCTCAGGGTTCCGGGCGACCGGGCAGTATTTC.